One and the same sample provided the 28 T cell receptor beta chains below, sequenced in a study of cytomegalovirus exposure and HLA in healthy donors. Use of 60 Vbeta and 13 Jbeta primers characterized the PCR. Here immunoSEQ multiplex PCR was the method, and the copy in TCRdb shows in-frame clones only, minus some. The sample yields about 160,000 clones, roughly 80% seen once. Sample: PBMCs. All receptors come from a male donor in good health and CMV-seronegative.

J is TRBJ2-7 and V is TRBV7-9; maybe TRBD1 (5 bases). This CDR3 region has 12 residues. The germline V gene has CDR1 SEHNR and CDR2 FQNEAQ (reference sequence). The V end lost 2 bases, the J end lost 7 bases, and 9 bases lay between the germline ends. CDR3 protein: CASSLTTAEQYF. The DNA of the CDR3 is TGTGCCAGCAGCTTAACGACAGCAGAGCAGTACTTC.

This rearrangement joins TRBV19 to TRBJ2-5, with a weak D call TRBD2 (6 bases). Germline CDR1 LNHDA, CDR2 SQIVND (reference sequence). CDR3 size: 13 residues. Trimming left V 5 bases short and J 0 bases short, with 7 bases between. CDR3 bases: TGTGCCAGTAGTGGCGGGGACCAAGAGACCCAGTACTTC. This sequence encodes CASSGGDQETQYF.

V is TRBV7-9 and J is TRBJ2-5; 9 bases fit TRBD1. The germline gives CDR1 SEHNR, CDR2 FQNEAQ (reference sequence). With V trimmed by 5 bases and J by 1 base, 8 bases remained unmatched. This CDR3 region has 16 residues. CDR3 amino acids: CASSPPGQGFQETQYF. In DNA, the CDR3 is TGTGCCAGCAGCCCCCCGGGACAGGGATTCCAAGAGACCCAGTACTTC. The full variable domain, its missing parts supplied by reference TRBV7-9 and TRBJ2-5, is DTGVSQNPRHKITKRGQNVTFRCDPISEHNRLYWYRQTLGQGPEFLTYFQNEAQLEKSRLLSDRFSAERPKGSFSTLEIQRTEQGDSAMYLCASSPPGQGFQETQYFGPGTRLLVL.

The V call is TRBV29-1, the J call TRBJ2-6, with 7 bases identical to TRBD2. There are 14 residues in the CDR3. Germline-derived CDR1 and CDR2 are SQVTM and ANQGSEA. The V gene end was trimmed by 7 bases and the J gene end by 1 base; junction bases not matched to a gene: 4. The chain's CDR3 is CSDQAGSGANVLTF. CDR3 nucleotides: TGCAGCGACCAAGCGGGATCTGGGGCCAACGTCCTGACTTTC.

This chain connects TRBV7-2 to TRBJ2-5, with 8 bases that match TRBD2. In germline, CDR1 is SGHTA, CDR2 FQGNSA. The CDR3 is 16 residues long. The trim removed 5 bases at V and 2 bases at J, leaving 10 bases unmatched. The CDR3 DNA reads as TGTGCCAGCAGCCCCCCAGTAGCGGGGAAACAAGAGACCCAGTACTTC. It encodes CASSPPVAGKQETQYF.

V is TRBV27 and J is TRBJ2-7; 7 bases line up with TRBD1. The CDR3 consists of 17 residues. Trimming removed 5 bases from V and 0 bases from J; junction bases left unmatched: 13. Germline V gives CDR1 MNHEY, CDR2 SMNVEV (reference sequence). CDR3 amino acids: CASSRLKDRKSSYEQYF. CDR3 bases: TGTGCCAGCAGTCGTCTCAAGGACAGGAAGAGCTCCTACGAGCAGTACTTC.

The V and J genes are TRBV5-1 and TRBJ2-7, with TRBD1 matching 8 bases. Trimming removed 4 bases from V and 4 bases from J; junction bases left unmatched: 4. This CDR3 contains 13 residues. Germline V gene lookup returns CDR1 SGHRS and CDR2 YFSETQ. The CDR3 reads CASSMDRVYEQYF. CDR3 coding DNA: TGCGCCAGCAGCATGGACAGGGTGTACGAGCAGTACTTC.

The chain combines TRBV19 with TRBJ2-5; a weak D match, TRBD1 (5 bases). V was trimmed by 8 bases and J by 1 base, leaving 11 bases between them. The CDR3 is 13 amino acids. The germline gives CDR1 LNHDA, CDR2 SQIVND (reference sequence). CDR3 loop: CASGKGAQETQYF. The CDR3, as DNA: TGTGCCAGTGGGAAAGGGGCCCAAGAGACCCAGTACTTC.

The CDR3 region is CASSLRGVRSGGSNEQYF. CDR3 nucleotide sequence: TGTGCCAGCAGCTTAAGGGGGGTCAGGAGCGGCGGGAGTAACGAGCAGTACTTC. The chain joins TRBV11-2 to TRBJ2-7; D possibly corresponds to TRBD2 (7 bases). CDR1 SGHAT and CDR2 FQNNGV come from the germline V gene. CDR3 length: 18 amino acids. V was pared by 2 bases and J by 5 bases, with 25 bases between.

This chain uses TRBV6-6 with TRBJ2-7; TRBD2 is a possible D gene (5 bases). The germline gives CDR1 MNHNY, CDR2 SVGAGI (reference sequence). The V gene lost 7 bases and the J gene lost 0 bases, with 16 bases spanning the gap. This CDR3 spans 15 amino acids. CDR3 sequence: CASTSRLGSSYEQYF. In DNA, the CDR3 is TGTGCCAGCACTTCTCGGTTGGGGAGCTCCTACGAGCAGTACTTC.

The genes are TRBV5-1 and TRBJ1-5; D is uncertain. The germline V and J ends were trimmed by 0 bases and 5 bases, with 6 bases remaining between them. The CDR3 is made up of 13 amino acids. Germline CDR1 SGHRS, CDR2 YFSETQ. The CDR3 protein is CASSLEADQPQHF. The CDR3 nucleotides are TGCGCCAGCAGCTTGGAGGCGGATCAGCCCCAGCATTTT.

This chain uses TRBV21-1 with TRBJ1-5; no DNA check was done on the table's D call, TRBD1. TRBV21-1 is recorded as a pseudogene. This CDR3 has 15 residues. CDR3 sequence reads: CASSKDRGRVQPQHF. In DNA, the CDR3 is TGTGCCAGCAGCAAGGACAGGGGGCGTGTTCAGCCCCAGCATTTT.

The chain recombines TRBV2 with TRBJ2-2, with TRBD1 as a possible D gene (5 bases). The CDR3 totals 15 residues. Germline V gives CDR1 SNHLY, CDR2 FYNNEI. Between the trimmed V and J ends, which lost 3 bases and 4 bases, there was a span of 12 bases. CDR3 amino acids: CASSDDRRGTGELFF. CDR3 nucleotides: TGTGCCAGCAGTGATGACAGAAGAGGCACCGGGGAGCTGTTTTTT.

The V call is TRBV4-2, the J call TRBJ2-1, with D perhaps matching TRBD2 (6 bases). Germline-derived CDR1 and CDR2 are LGHNA and YNFKEQ. With 1 base removed from V and 4 bases from J, the gap between germline ends came to 14 bases. The CDR3 extends over 16 amino acids. The CDR3 region has the DNA TGTGCCAGCAGCCAAGCGGGGCGGGGCCTTTACAATGAGCAGTTCTTC. This gives the protein CASSQAGRGLYNEQFF.

This chain connects TRBV5-1 to TRBJ1-4; 8 bases are shared with TRBD1. The germline V gene has CDR1 SGHRS and CDR2 YFSETQ. V dropped 4 bases and J dropped 8; count of bases not matched to a gene: 4. This CDR3 is built from 13 residues. Written as DNA, the CDR3 is TGCGCCAGCAGCCCGGGACAGGCAGAAAAACTGTTTTTT. This sequence encodes CASSPGQAEKLFF.

The V call is TRBV29-1, the J call TRBJ1-1; 7 bases fit TRBD1. The length of the CDR3 is 11 residues. Germline CDR1 is SQVTM and CDR2 is ANQGSEA. The trim removed 7 bases at V and 5 bases at J, leaving 4 bases unmatched. CDR3 sequence (DNA): TGCAGCGCACCAGGGGGTACTGAAGCTTTCTTT. Its translation is CSAPGGTEAFF. Drawing the rest from reference TRBV29-1 and TRBJ1-1, the complete variable domain is SAVISQKPSRDICQRGTSLTIQCQVDSQVTMMFWYRQQPGQSLTLIATANQGSEATYESGFVIDKFPISRPNLTFSTLTVSNMSPEDSSIYLCSAPGGTEAFFGQGTRLTVV.

This chain links TRBV5-4 with TRBJ2-5; the match to TRBD1 covers 12 bases. J gave up 5 bases and V 4 bases, and 15 bases lay outside the gene matches. CDR1 is SGHNT and CDR2 is YYREEE in the germline V gene (reference sequence). The CDR3 loop spans 18 amino acids. The DNA for the CDR3 is TGTGCCAGCAGCAGGGACAGGGGGCGCGGGGTGCTGACTGAGACCCAGTACTTC. Amino acid sequence: CASSRDRGRGVLTETQYF. Based on the CDR3 plus reference TRBV5-4 and TRBJ2-5, the full variable domain is ETGVTQSPTHLIKTRGQQVTLRCSSQSGHNTVSWYQQALGQGPQFIFQYYREEENGRGNFPPRFSGLQFPNYSSELNVNALELDDSALYLCASSRDRGRGVLTETQYFGPGTRLLVL.

This rearrangement joins TRBV6-5 to TRBJ1-1; D is uncertain. There are 13 residues in the CDR3. Germline lookup yields CDR1 MNHEY and CDR2 SVGAGI. Trimming took off 4 bases at V and 0 bases at J, with 6 bases between the two ends. The chain's CDR3 is CASSFSVNTEAFF. DNA of the CDR3: TGTGCCAGCAGTTTTTCGGTGAACACTGAAGCTTTCTTT.

The chain has TRBV7-3 and TRBJ1-4; 9 bases fit TRBD1. The CDR3 loop spans 14 amino acids. V trimming: 5 bases; J trimming: 5 bases; junction bases outside the gene matches: 3. Per the germline V gene, CDR1 is SGHTA and CDR2 is FQGTGA. CDR3 amino acids: CASSETGGNEKLFF. The CDR3 coding sequence is TGTGCCAGCAGCGAGACAGGGGGGAATGAAAAACTGTTTTTT.

V usage is TRBV19 and J usage is TRBJ1-2, with a possible D match to TRBD1 (5 bases). The CDR3 contains 13 residues. Germline-derived CDR1 and CDR2 are LNHDA and SQIVND (reference sequence). The germline V and J ends were trimmed by 5 bases and 2 bases, with 9 bases remaining between them. The CDR3 loop reads CASSGQGNYGYTF. In nucleotides, the CDR3 is TGTGCCAGTAGTGGGCAGGGCAACTATGGCTACACCTTC.

This sequence joins TRBV5-1 and TRBJ1-2; 7 nucleotides match TRBD1. The junction had 7 bases not matched to a gene; V was cut back by 1 base and J by 4 bases. The CDR3 runs 15 residues. The germline gives CDR1 SGHRS, CDR2 YFSETQ. The CDR3 region has the DNA TGCGCCAGCAGCTTGTTACAGGGGCAGTCCTATGGCTACACCTTC. Its protein product is CASSLLQGQSYGYTF.

In its sample, this clone was seen a few times. The chain joins TRBV4-1 to TRBJ1-1, with 9 bases aligning to TRBD1. J lost 4 bases, V lost 0 bases, and 3 bases had no gene match. The germline CDR1 and CDR2 sequences are MGHRA and YSYEKL. This CDR3 is 15 amino acids long. CDR3 DNA sequence: TGCGCCAGCAGCCAAGAACAGGGGGCACTCACTGAAGCTTTCTTT. This translates into CASSQEQGALTEAFF.

This chain links TRBV4-2 with TRBJ1-2; a weak D match, TRBD1 (5 bases). Deletions cut 6 bases from V and 2 bases from J, with 10 bases between. This CDR3 contains 13 residues. CDR1 and CDR2 (germline): LGHNA, YNFKEQ. This CDR3 reads CASSGTVNYGYTF. The CDR3 DNA sequence: TGTGCCAGCAGTGGGACTGTCAACTATGGCTACACCTTC.

This rearrangement joins TRBV4-3 to TRBJ2-2, with unresolved D. The CDR3 is 16 amino acids. The germline V gene encodes CDR1 LGHNA and CDR2 YSLEER. V was shortened by 1 base and J by 4 bases, with 13 bases between the two germline ends. CDR3 region: CASSQVPGGSTGELFF. The CDR3 nucleotides read TGCGCCAGCAGCCAAGTACCAGGTGGTAGCACCGGGGAGCTGTTTTTT.

V and J are TRBV27 and TRBJ1-2; tentatively, D is TRBD1 (6 bases). The V end lost 5 bases, the J end lost 7 bases, and 23 bases lay between the germline ends. The CDR3 runs to 16 residues. Germline V gene lookup returns CDR1 MNHEY and CDR2 SMNVEV (reference sequence). The CDR3 spells CASSPSRAGDPFGYTF. The CDR3 DNA is TGTGCCAGCAGTCCTAGTCGGGCAGGGGACCCTTTTGGCTACACCTTC.

The rearrangement uses TRBV27 and TRBJ2-5; a weak D match, TRBD2 (5 bases). The CDR3 totals 14 residues. The V end was cut by 6 bases, the J end by 4 bases, with 15 bases between. The V gene's germline CDR1 is MNHEY and CDR2 SMNVEV (reference sequence). For the CDR3, the DNA is TGTGCCAGCAGACCGGGGATAAGCGGAGAGACCCAGTACTTC. It specifies CASRPGISGETQYF.

The V and J genes are TRBV6-6 and TRBJ2-7, with D maybe TRBD2 (7 bases). The CDR3 runs to 14 residues. Trimming took off 5 bases at V and 5 bases at J, with 16 bases between the two ends. Per germline, CDR1 MNHNY and CDR2 SVGAGI (reference sequence). CDR3 protein: CASSRAGGQHEQYF. The CDR3 DNA sequence: TGTGCCAGCAGTCGAGCCGGGGGGCAACACGAGCAGTACTTC.

This chain joins TRBV9 and TRBJ2-7; 10 positions match TRBD2. The length of the CDR3 is 15 residues. V shed 0 bases, J shed 3 bases, and the junction held 3 bases outside the gene matches. Looked up from germline, CDR1 is SGDLS and CDR2 is YYNGEE. The CDR3 nucleotides are TGTGCCAGCAGCGTAGCGGGGACTAGCGACTACGAGCAGTACTTC. Amino acids: CASSVAGTSDYEQYF.